Below, 31 T cell receptor beta chains from the same sample are listed, as sequenced in a study of blood T cell repertoires in COVID-19 (dated by TCRdb to 2018 to 2021). The library was built by means of the immunoSEQ multiplex PCR assay. Here the immuneACCESS table is served through TCRdb, limited to in-frame sequences with V and J called. Missing clones are a known gap in these copies; in checked studies unresolved V genes cover under half, and the rest lacks a known reason. The table for this sample lists 150,000 to 200,000 clones; 89% of them were counted only once. 1.5% to 2% of the sample is taken by the ten largest. The sequenced sample consisted of peripheral blood. Every receptor here comes from a man between 18 and 35 years old who had recovered from COVID-19.

This chain joins TRBV4-3 and TRBJ2-3; 10 bases line up with TRBD2. Germline assignment: CDR1 LGHNA and CDR2 YSLEER. The CDR3 is 16 amino acids. The V and J ends lost 2 bases and 2 bases, in that order; junction bases with no gene match: 4. The CDR3 region is CASSQQTSGFTDTQYF. In nucleotides, the CDR3 is TGCGCCAGCAGCCAACAGACTAGCGGGTTCACAGATACGCAGTATTTT.

V gene TRBV9 combines with J gene TRBJ1-2, with a weak D call TRBD1 (6 bases). Germline CDR1 and CDR2: SGDLS and YYNGEE. Trimming cost V 7 bases and J 2 bases, with 12 bases left between them. This CDR3 has 13 residues. The CDR3 DNA follows: TGTGCCAGCGGAACAGGGCCCAACTATGGCTACACCTTC. Its protein is CASGTGPNYGYTF.

This clone has just one count. J is TRBJ2-7 and V is TRBV9; TRBD1 agrees at 10 bases. The CDR3 consists of 15 residues. The V segment lost 3 bases and the J segment 6 bases; nucleotides outside the gene matches: 9. Germline V gene sequence: CDR1 SGDLS, CDR2 YYNGEE. CDR3: CASSAGGQGVSEQYF. The CDR3 DNA reads TGTGCCAGCAGCGCCGGAGGACAGGGGGTTTCCGAGCAGTACTTC. Based on the CDR3 plus reference TRBV9 and TRBJ2-7, the full variable domain is DSGVTQTPKHLITATGQRVTLRCSPRSGDLSVYWYQQSLDQGLQFLIQYYNGEERAKGNILERFSAQQFPDLHSELNLSSLELGDSALYFCASSAGGQGVSEQYFGPGTRLTVT.

As regards this clone: One end of the junction does not line up with germline, which may come from a read error. The gene calls are TRBV11-3 and TRBJ2-3; 8 bases map to TRBD2. The CDR3 is made up of 13 amino acids. Germline V gene lookup returns CDR1 SGHNT and CDR2 YENEEA. CDR3 residues: CASSLETSAILHF. In DNA form, the CDR3 reads TGTGCCAGCAGCCTGGAGACTAGCGCCATCCTCCATTTT.

The CDR3 nucleotides are TGTGCCAGCAGTTCAGGGGGCTCCGGGGCCAACGTCCTGACTTTC. It encodes CASSSGGSGANVLTF. The J gene is TRBJ2-6, the V gene TRBV27, with 8 nucleotides matching TRBD1. Trimming removed 4 bases from V and 4 bases from J; junction bases left unmatched: 3. The CDR3 has 15 amino acids. Germline V lookup: CDR1 MNHEY, CDR2 SMNVEV (reference sequence).

J is TRBJ2-1 and V is TRBV6-2 or TRBV6-3; TRBD2 matches at 7 bases. Trimming took 5 bases from V and 6 from J; bases not matched to a gene: 7. CDR3 size: 14 residues. Germline V gene lookup returns CDR1 MNHEY and CDR2 SVGEGT. The CDR3 nucleotides read TGTGCCAGCAGTCTCCTAGCGGAGGTCAATGAGCAGTTCTTC. Protein sequence: CASSLLAEVNEQFF.

The chain recombines TRBV3-1 (or the pseudogene TRBV3-2) with TRBJ2-1, with 7 bases aligning to TRBD2. V shed 7 bases, J shed 4 bases, and the junction held 10 bases outside the gene matches. The CDR3 length is 15 residues. Germline V lookup: CDR1 LGHDT, CDR2 YNNKEL (reference sequence). As DNA, the CDR3 is TGTGCCAGCACCCGGGGGGTAGCGGGTTACAATGAGCAGTTCTTC. Protein product: CASTRGVAGYNEQFF.

The chain combines TRBV30 with TRBJ2-7; tentative D call: TRBD1 (6 bases). The V end lost 5 bases, the J end lost 5 bases, and 10 bases lay between the germline ends. Germline-derived CDR1 and CDR2 are GTSNPN and SVGIG (reference sequence). This CDR3 is built from 11 residues. CDR3 bases: TGTGCCTGGTCCCAGGGGAACGAGCAGTACTTC. Its protein product is CAWSQGNEQYF.

The chain recombines TRBV15 with TRBJ1-2, with TRBD1 matching 8 bases. The germline CDR1 and CDR2 sequences are LNHNV and YYDKDF (reference sequence). V gave up 2 bases and J gave up 4 bases; unmatched junction bases: 6. The CDR3 has 15 amino acids. The CDR3 reads CATSRPGQDVYGYTF. Here the CDR3 DNA reads TGTGCCACCAGCAGACCGGGACAGGACGTCTATGGCTACACCTTC.

The rearrangement links TRBV7-9 to TRBJ2-7; TRBD1 agrees at 7 bases. Trimming at V came to 5 bases and at J to 0 bases, leaving 7 bases not matched to a gene. CDR1 is SEHNR and CDR2 is FQNEAQ in the germline V gene (reference sequence). The CDR3 totals 15 residues. CDR3 protein: CASSPQGFSSYEQYF. DNA of the CDR3: TGTGCCAGCAGCCCACAGGGGTTTAGCTCCTACGAGCAGTACTTC.

The chain employs TRBV11-3 and TRBJ2-1; TRBD2 matches at 11 bases. Losses at the gene ends were 1 base for V and 10 bases for J; bases not matched to a gene: 9. The length of the CDR3 is 16 residues. Germline CDR1 is SGHNT and CDR2 is YENEEA. For the CDR3, the DNA is TGTGCCAGCAGCTTAGGGTCTAGCGGGAGGCGTGGAGAGCAGTTCTTC. This codes for CASSLGSSGRRGEQFF.

A single count supports this clone. The chain carries TRBV30 and TRBJ1-6, with no clear D. This CDR3 comprises 12 residues. V was cut by 3 bases and J by 7 bases, with 7 bases left in between. Germline values: CDR1 GTSNPN, CDR2 SVGIG (reference sequence). CDR3 sequence reads: CAWRIGNSPLHF. In DNA, the CDR3 is TGTGCCTGGAGGATCGGGAATTCACCCCTCCACTTT.

To note about this clone: Different DNA sequences within this sample yield the same CDR3. The chain recombines TRBV19 with TRBJ1-1; D is unresolved. CDR3 length: 13 amino acids. The germline gives CDR1 LNHDA, CDR2 SQIVND (reference sequence). With 3 bases removed from V and 2 bases from J, the gap between germline ends came to 7 bases. In DNA, the CDR3 is TGTGCCAGTAGTATGGGCCTAAACACTGAAGCTTTCTTT. Translating it yields CASSMGLNTEAFF.

The rearrangement links TRBV4-2 to TRBJ1-2, with TRBD1 as a possible D gene (5 bases). Germline assignment: CDR1 LGHNA and CDR2 YNFKEQ. V lost 4 bases, J lost 4 bases, and 13 bases lay in between. This CDR3 is 14 amino acids long. The DNA for the CDR3 is TGTGCCAGCAGCCGGAGCAGGGAAAGCTATGGCTACACCTTC. Translated: CASSRSRESYGYTF.

This chain joins TRBV6-4 and TRBJ1-5; D is possibly TRBD1 (6 bases). The germline CDR1 and CDR2 sequences are MRHNA and SNTAGT. V gave up 6 bases and J gave up 4 bases, with 16 bases separating them. The CDR3 consists of 15 residues. This CDR3 is CASRRGHPANQPQHF. In DNA form, the CDR3 reads TGTGCCAGCAGGAGGGGACACCCAGCAAATCAGCCCCAGCATTTT.

This chain links TRBV2 with TRBJ1-1; unclear D gene. This CDR3 is built from 15 residues. Trimming shortened V by 1 base and J by 2 bases, and 11 bases separated the two germline ends. Germline V lookup: CDR1 SNHLY, CDR2 FYNNEI. The CDR3 nucleotides read TGTGCCAGCAGTGAAGGGGCCAAATTTAACACTGAAGCTTTCTTT. Translation gives CASSEGAKFNTEAFF.

This chain connects TRBV6-5 to TRBJ2-2; 10 bases are a match to TRBD2. Germline CDR1 reads MNHEY; CDR2 reads SVGAGI. V shed 4 bases, J shed 8 bases, and the junction held 7 bases outside the gene matches. The CDR3 is made up of 15 amino acids. The CDR3 protein is CASSWSGRASGELFF. In DNA, the CDR3 is TGTGCCAGCAGTTGGAGCGGGAGGGCCTCAGGGGAGCTGTTTTTT.

This chain joins TRBV6-2 or TRBV6-3 and TRBJ2-2, with a weak D call TRBD1 (6 bases). The CDR3 is 14 residues long. The V gene's germline CDR1 is MNHEY and CDR2 SVGEGT. The V and J ends lost 6 bases and 1 base respectively, with 9 bases between them. CDR3 residues: CASSQDRNTGELFF. DNA for the CDR3: TGTGCCAGCAGCCAGGACAGGAACACCGGGGAGCTGTTTTTT.

The rearrangement uses TRBV13 and TRBJ2-7; no clear D. Germline lookup yields CDR1 PRHDT and CDR2 FYEKMQ (reference sequence). V lost 0 bases to trimming and J lost 6 bases, with 9 bases between them. CDR3 length: 13 residues. CDR3 coding DNA: TGTGCCAGCAGCTTAGGAGTAACGGTCGAGCAGTACTTC. Translating it yields CASSLGVTVEQYF.

This chain joins TRBV5-4 and TRBJ1-6; D is possibly TRBD1 (5 bases). Germline V gene lookup returns CDR1 SGHNT and CDR2 YYREEE (reference sequence). V dropped 3 bases and J dropped 14 bases, with 18 bases sitting between them. The length of the CDR3 is 14 residues. CDR3: CASSSPGLPESLHF. For the CDR3, the DNA is TGTGCCAGCAGCTCACCGGGACTCCCGGAATCCCTCCACTTT.

The rearrangement uses TRBV11-3 and TRBJ2-7; 7 bases are shared with TRBD1. In germline, CDR1 is SGHNT, CDR2 YENEEA. The junction had 1 base not matched to a gene; V was cut back by 1 base and J by 4 bases. CDR3 length equals 13 residues. The CDR3 protein is CASSLGGQYEQYF. The CDR3 DNA sequence: TGTGCCAGCAGCTTAGGGGGACAGTACGAGCAGTACTTC.

V gene TRBV27 combines with J gene TRBJ1-2, with a weak D call TRBD1 (5 bases). CDR1 and CDR2 from the germline V gene are MNHEY and SMNVEV (reference sequence). With 8 bases removed from V and 0 bases from J, the gap between germline ends came to 10 bases. The CDR3 is 13 amino acids. The DNA of the CDR3 is TGTGCCAGCCTCGGACAACCTAACTATGGCTACACCTTC. Its protein is CASLGQPNYGYTF.

This chain connects TRBV5-1 to TRBJ2-1; the D gene is possibly TRBD1 (5 bases). Trimming stripped 8 bases from V and 5 bases from J, with 17 bases between. From germline, CDR1 is SGHRS and CDR2 YFSETQ. The CDR3 runs to 14 residues. The CDR3 nucleotides read TGCGCCAGTACCAAGACAGCTTCCAACAATGAGCAGTTCTTC. Protein: CASTKTASNNEQFF. Full variable domain (remainder filled in from reference TRBV5-1 and TRBJ2-1): KAGVTQTPRYLIKTRGQQVTLSCSPISGHRSVSWYQQTPGQGLQFLFEYFSETQRNKGNFPGRFSGRQFSNSRSEMNVSTLELGDSALYLCASTKTASNNEQFFGPGTRLTVL.

The rearrangement links TRBV7-9 to TRBJ2-3; no firm D call. CDR3 length: 14 residues. Germline-derived CDR1 and CDR2 are SEHNR and FQNEAQ (reference sequence). The V gene lost 3 bases and the J gene lost 0 bases, with 7 bases spanning the gap. The CDR3 coding sequence is TGTGCCAGCAGCTTCGACACAAGCACAGATACGCAGTATTTT. It specifies CASSFDTSTDTQYF. Full variable domain (outside the CDR3, taken from reference TRBV7-9 and TRBJ2-3): DTGVSQNPRHKITKRGQNVTFRCDPISEHNRLYWYRQTLGQGPEFLTYFQNEAQLEKSRLLSDRFSAERPKGSFSTLEIQRTEQGDSAMYLCASSFDTSTDTQYFGPGTRLTVL.

In nucleotides, the CDR3 is TGTGCCAGTAGTAGTCCGGGACAGGGCGCCAAAAACATTCAGTACTTC. It translates to CASSSPGQGAKNIQYF. This sequence joins TRBV19 and TRBJ2-4, with 9 bases identical to TRBD1. Germline-derived CDR1 and CDR2 are LNHDA and SQIVND (reference sequence). V trimming: 4 bases; J trimming: 1 base; junction bases outside the gene matches: 5. This CDR3 spans 16 amino acids. Full variable domain (missing parts from reference TRBV19 and TRBJ2-4): DGGITQSPKYLFRKEGQNVTLSCEQNLNHDAMYWYRQDPGQGLRLIYYSQIVNDFQKGDIAEGYSVSREKKESFPLTVTSAQKNPTAFYLCASSSPGQGAKNIQYFGAGTRLSVL.

The rearrangement uses TRBV9 and TRBJ2-3; 7 bases are a match to TRBD2. Germline CDR1 SGDLS, CDR2 YYNGEE. V lost 0 bases and J lost 4; bases outside the gene matches: 5. This CDR3 is built from 15 residues. The CDR3 here is CASSVEAGRADTQYF. CDR3 bases: TGTGCCAGCAGCGTAGAGGCAGGGAGGGCAGATACGCAGTATTTT.

The chain uses TRBV5-5 and TRBJ1-2, with 9 bases lining up with TRBD1. This CDR3 has 14 residues. Losses at the gene ends were 4 bases for V and 8 bases for J; bases not matched to a gene: 9. The V gene's germline CDR1 is SGHKS and CDR2 YYEKEE (reference sequence). CDR3 DNA: TGTGCCAGCAGCCCACCGGGACAGGGCCGGGGCTACACCTTC. It codes for CASSPPGQGRGYTF.

In regard to this clone: In the same sample, other DNA sequences code for this CDR3. The chain combines TRBV11-2 with TRBJ2-1, with 12 bases that match TRBD2. Unmatched junction bases numbered 6, after V lost 5 bases and J lost 7 bases. The CDR3 contains 15 residues. CDR1 and CDR2 from the germline V gene are SGHAT and FQNNGV. The CDR3 DNA is TGTGCCAGCAGCCTTCTAGCGGGAGGGAATAATGAGCAGTTCTTC. It is translated as CASSLLAGGNNEQFF.

This clone was seen a few times. The chain is built from TRBV19 and TRBJ2-7, with D perhaps TRBD2 (6 bases). The ends were cut back, 4 bases at V and 3 bases at J, with 13 bases in the middle. CDR1 is LNHDA and CDR2 is SQIVND in the germline V gene (reference sequence). The CDR3 is 14 amino acids. DNA for the CDR3: TGTGCCAGTAGTACCGGGGGAGCCGACTACGAGCAGTACTTC. The encoded protein is CASSTGGADYEQYF.

The chain employs TRBV19 and TRBJ2-6; a possible D gene is TRBD1 (5 bases). Trimming stripped 7 bases from V and 2 bases from J, with 15 bases between. The CDR3 has 16 residues. Germline V gene sequence: CDR1 LNHDA, CDR2 SQIVND (reference sequence). The DNA of the CDR3 is TGTGCCAGTAATAACGCAGGGTTGGCTGGGGCCAACGTCCTGACTTTC. It is translated as CASNNAGLAGANVLTF.

The CDR3 protein is CASSLASGITDTQYF. In DNA, the CDR3 is TGTGCCAGCAGCTTGGCTAGCGGGATCACAGATACGCAGTATTTT. The chain carries TRBV5-4 and TRBJ2-3, with 9 bases that match TRBD2. V lost 0 bases and J lost 2; bases outside the gene matches: 1. The germline gives CDR1 SGHNT, CDR2 YYREEE (reference sequence). The CDR3 sequence is 15 residues long.